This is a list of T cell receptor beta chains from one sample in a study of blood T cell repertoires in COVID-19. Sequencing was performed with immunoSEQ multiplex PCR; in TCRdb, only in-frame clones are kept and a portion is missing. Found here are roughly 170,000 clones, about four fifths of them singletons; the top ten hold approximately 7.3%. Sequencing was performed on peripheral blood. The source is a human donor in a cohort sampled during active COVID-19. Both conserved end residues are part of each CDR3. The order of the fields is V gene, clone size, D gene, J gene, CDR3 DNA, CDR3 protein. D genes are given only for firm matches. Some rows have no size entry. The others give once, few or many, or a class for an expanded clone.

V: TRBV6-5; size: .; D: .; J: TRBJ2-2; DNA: TGTGCCAGCACCCTACTGAACACCGGGGAGCTGTTTTTT; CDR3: CASTLLNTGELFF
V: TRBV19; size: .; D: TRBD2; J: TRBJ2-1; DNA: TGTGCCAGTAGTATTTCTGGACTAGCGGGGCATGAGCAGTTCTTC; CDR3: CASSISGLAGHEQFF
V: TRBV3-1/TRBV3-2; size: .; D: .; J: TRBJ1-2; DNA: TGTGCCAGCAGACCCAGGGGAGACTATGGCTACACCTTC; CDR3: CASRPRGDYGYTF
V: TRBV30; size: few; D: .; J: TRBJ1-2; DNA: TGTGCCTGGGGCGACCGGGGTGGCTACACCTTC; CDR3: CAWGDRGGYTF
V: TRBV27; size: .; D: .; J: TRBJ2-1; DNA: TGTGCCAGCAGTTTATCTCTACGGTCCTACAATGAGCAGTTCTTC; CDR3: CASSLSLRSYNEQFF
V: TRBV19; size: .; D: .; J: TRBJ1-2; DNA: TGTGCCAGTAGTATAGATAAAGGGGCCAGGTATGGCTACACCTTC; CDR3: CASSIDKGARYGYTF
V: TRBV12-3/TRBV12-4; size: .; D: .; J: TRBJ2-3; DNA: TGTGCCAGCAGTTTAGGGGCCGCAGATACGCAGTATTTT; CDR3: CASSLGAADTQYF
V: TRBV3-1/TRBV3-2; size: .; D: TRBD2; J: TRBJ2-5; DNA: TGTGCCAGCAGCCAAGATCCCAGCGGGGGCGGGGAGACCCAGTACTTC; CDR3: CASSQDPSGGGETQYF
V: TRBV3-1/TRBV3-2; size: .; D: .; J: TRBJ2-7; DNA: TGTGCCAGCAGCCAAGATCCCCCTAGCGCCCTATCCTACGAGCAGTACTTC; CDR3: CASSQDPPSALSYEQYF
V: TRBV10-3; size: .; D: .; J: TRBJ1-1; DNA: TGTGCCATCTCCGTATCAGTTGGGTTTGGGGGGGGAAACACTGAAGCTTTCTTT; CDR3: CAISVSVGFGGGNTEAFF
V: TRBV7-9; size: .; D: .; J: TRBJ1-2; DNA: TGTGCCAGCAGCTCGTGGGCCATCGATGGCTACACCTTC; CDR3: CASSSWAIDGYTF
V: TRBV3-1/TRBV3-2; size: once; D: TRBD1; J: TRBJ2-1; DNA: TGTGCCAGCAGCCAAGAAGGCTGGGACAGCTCCTACAATGAGCAGTTCTTC; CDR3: CASSQEGWDSSYNEQFF
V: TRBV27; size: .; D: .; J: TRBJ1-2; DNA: TGTGCCAGCAGTCAAAACCGCCGGGGCTATGGCTACACCTTC; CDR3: CASSQNRRGYGYTF
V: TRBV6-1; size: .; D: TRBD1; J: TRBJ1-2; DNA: TGTGCCAGCAGTGAAGGGGACAGGTACTATGGCTACACCTTC; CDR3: CASSEGDRYYGYTF
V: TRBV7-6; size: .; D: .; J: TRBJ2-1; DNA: TGTGCCAGCAGCTTAGCACAGGGCACGTACAATGAGCAGTTCTTC; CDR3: CASSLAQGTYNEQFF
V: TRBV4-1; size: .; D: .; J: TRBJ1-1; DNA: TGCGCCAGCAGCCCCCTCGAGGGGGAGAACACTGAAGCTTTCTTT; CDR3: CASSPLEGENTEAFF
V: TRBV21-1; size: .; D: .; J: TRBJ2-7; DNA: TGTGCCAGTGCGGAGCCCAGGGGGCACGGGGACGAGCAGTACTTC; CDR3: CASAEPRGHGDEQYF
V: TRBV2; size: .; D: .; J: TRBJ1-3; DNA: TGTGCCAGCGGACGTGACAGGACCCTCTCTGGAAACACCATATATTTT; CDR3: CASGRDRTLSGNTIYF
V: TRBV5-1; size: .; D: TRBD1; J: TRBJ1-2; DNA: TGCGCCAGCAGCTTACACGCGGGACAGGGATACTATGGCTACACCTTC; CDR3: CASSLHAGQGYYGYTF
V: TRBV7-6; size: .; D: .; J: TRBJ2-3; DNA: TGTGCCAGCAGCCCTGCCAGTCCCACAGATACGCAGTATTTT; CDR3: CASSPASPTDTQYF
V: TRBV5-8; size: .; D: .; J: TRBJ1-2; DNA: TGTGCCAGCAGCTTGAGCCGGAGCCCCCGAGGGTATGGCTACACCTTC; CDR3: CASSLSRSPRGYGYTF
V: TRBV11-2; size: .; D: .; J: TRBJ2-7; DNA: TGTGCCAGCAGCTTAGGGCTTGAGGGCCGGCAGTACTTC; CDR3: CASSLGLEGRQYF
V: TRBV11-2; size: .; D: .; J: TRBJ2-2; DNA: TGTGCCAGCACCGTGGTACTAGCCACCGGGGAGCTGTTTTTT; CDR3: CASTVVLATGELFF
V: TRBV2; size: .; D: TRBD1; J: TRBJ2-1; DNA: TGTGCCAGCAGTGAATGGAGACAGGGGTATGGTGAGCAGTTCTTC; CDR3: CASSEWRQGYGEQFF
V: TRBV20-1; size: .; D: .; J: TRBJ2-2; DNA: TGCAGTGCCACTAGTGTCGGGGAGCTGTTTTTT; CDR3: CSATSVGELFF
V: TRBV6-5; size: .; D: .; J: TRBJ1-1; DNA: TGTGCCAGCAGTCCCACAGGGCTGAACACTGAAGCTTTCTTT; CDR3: CASSPTGLNTEAFF
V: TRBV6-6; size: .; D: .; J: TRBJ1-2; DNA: TGTGCCAGCCTTGGGCGTCCACCCCCCTCCGCCTATGGCTACACCTTC; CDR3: CASLGRPPPSAYGYTF
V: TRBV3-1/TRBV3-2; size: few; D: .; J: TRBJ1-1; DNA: TGTGCCAGCAGCCCGCGACAGGTAGGGGAAGCTTTCTTT; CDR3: CASSPRQVGEAFF
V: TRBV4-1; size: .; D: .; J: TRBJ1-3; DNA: TGCGCCAGCAGCCAAGAAGGTGGGCAGGCTTACTCTGGAAACACCATATATTTT; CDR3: CASSQEGGQAYSGNTIYF
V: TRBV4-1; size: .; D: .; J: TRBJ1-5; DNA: TGCGCCAGCAGCCAAGAGGGGGGAGGTTGGGGTCAGCCCCAGCATTTT; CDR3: CASSQEGGGWGQPQHF
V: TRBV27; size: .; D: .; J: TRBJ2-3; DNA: TGTGCCAGCAGTTTAATTCTGCCTGAGGGGGCAGATACGCAGTATTTT; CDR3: CASSLILPEGADTQYF
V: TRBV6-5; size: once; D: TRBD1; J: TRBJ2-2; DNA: TGTGCCAGCAGTTACTACAACGCAGGGGGCACCGGGGAGCTGTTTTTT; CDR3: CASSYYNAGGTGELFF
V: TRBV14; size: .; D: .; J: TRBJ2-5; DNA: TGTGCCAGCAGCCAATCGACAGTGCAAGAGACCCAGTACTTC; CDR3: CASSQSTVQETQYF
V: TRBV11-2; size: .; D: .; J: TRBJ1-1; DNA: TGTGCCAGCAGCCCGCCGTGGGTAGGGAGGGTCACTGAAGCTTTCTTT; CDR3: CASSPPWVGRVTEAFF
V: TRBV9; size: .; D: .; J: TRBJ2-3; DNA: TGTGCCAGCACCGTAGGGGGGACTAGCACAGATACGCAGTATTTT; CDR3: CASTVGGTSTDTQYF
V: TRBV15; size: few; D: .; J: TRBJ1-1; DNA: TGTGCCACCAGCAGAGATGTGGGAGGGACTGAAGCTTTCTTT; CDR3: CATSRDVGGTEAFF
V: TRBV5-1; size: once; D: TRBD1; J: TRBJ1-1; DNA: TGCGCCAGCAGCTACTCAGGGGGCTCTGAAGCTTTCTTT; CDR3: CASSYSGGSEAFF
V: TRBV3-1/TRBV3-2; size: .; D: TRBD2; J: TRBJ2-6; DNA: TGTGCCAGCGAAGTCGGGGGGGCCTATGGGGCCAACGTCCTGACTTTC; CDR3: CASEVGGAYGANVLTF
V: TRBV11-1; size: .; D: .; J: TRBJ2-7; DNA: TGTGCCAGCAGCTTAGCTGGATTGGACAGTTTCTCCTACGAGCAGTACTTC; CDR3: CASSLAGLDSFSYEQYF
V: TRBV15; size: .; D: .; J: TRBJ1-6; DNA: TGTGCCACCAGCAGAGTCGGGTCCAATAATTCACCCCTCCACTTT; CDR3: CATSRVGSNNSPLHF
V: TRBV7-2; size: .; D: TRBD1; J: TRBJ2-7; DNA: TGTGCCAGCAGCTCGAGGACAGGGTCCTACGAGCAGTACTTC; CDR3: CASSSRTGSYEQYF
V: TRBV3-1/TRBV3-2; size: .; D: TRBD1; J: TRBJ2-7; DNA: TGTGCCAGCAGCCAAGGGACAGGGTGGGGCGAGCAGTACTTC; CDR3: CASSQGTGWGEQYF
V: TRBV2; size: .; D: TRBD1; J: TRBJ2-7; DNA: TGTGCCAGCACCAAAGGGACAGGGGGCTACGAGCAGTACTTC; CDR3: CASTKGTGGYEQYF
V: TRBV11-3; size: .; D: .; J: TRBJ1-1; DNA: TGTGCCAGCAGCTTAGACGGACAGAGGGCTTTCTTT; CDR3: CASSLDGQRAFF
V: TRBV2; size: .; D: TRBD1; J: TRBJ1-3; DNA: TGTGCCAGCAGTGGAGACAGGGGGCTTGGAAACACCATATATTTT; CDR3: CASSGDRGLGNTIYF
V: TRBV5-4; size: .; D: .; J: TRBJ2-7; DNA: TGTGCCAGCAGCTTAGGGGCGCCCTACGAGCAGTACTTC; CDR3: CASSLGAPYEQYF
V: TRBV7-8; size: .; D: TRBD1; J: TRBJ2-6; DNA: TGTGCCAGCAGCTGGGGCCGGGACAGGGGGCTCTCTGGGGCCAACGTCCTGACTTTC; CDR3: CASSWGRDRGLSGANVLTF
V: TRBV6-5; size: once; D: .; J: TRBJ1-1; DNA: TGTGCCAGCACGAGGGGGACTGAAGCTTTCTTT; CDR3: CASTRGTEAFF
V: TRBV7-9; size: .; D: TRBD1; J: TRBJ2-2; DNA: TGTGCCAGCAGCCCGGAACAGGGGGCGGCCACCGGGGAGCTGTTTTTT; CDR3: CASSPEQGAATGELFF
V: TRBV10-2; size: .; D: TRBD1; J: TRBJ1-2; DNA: TGCGCCAGCAGTGAGTCGGGACAGTTCTATGGCTACACCTTC; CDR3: CASSESGQFYGYTF